This TCR delta chain comes out of a study of γδ T cells in repeated Plasmodium falciparum infection. Study at large: The natural-infection arm compared Malian children under seasonal malaria with matched Australian children. Samples were taken at baseline, before some infections, and 21 days after each.

V was cut by 4 bases and J by 7 bases, with 28 bases left in between. This CDR3 has 16 residues. Germline-derived CDR1 and CDR2 are TVYSNPD and GDNSRS (reference sequence). TCRdb re-called clones from the multiplex PCR reads via CATT. Of 70,000 to 95,000 delta-chain clones detected, roughly 1.4% appear once; the ten largest clones hold 9%. With respect to this clone: The mismatch at residue 8 between this DNA's translation and the TCRdb protein of a much larger clone likely reflects a read error; the protein shown is translated from the DNA.

Gammadelta T cells were flow-sorted from PBMC into Vgamma9/Vdelta2+ and Vdelta2-negative populations for bulk analysis. Sequencing was carried out using gamma-delta T cells from blood. The TCR sequence derives from a pool of human donors (malaria-infected and uninfected, not separated). The chain has TRDV3 and TRDJ1, with TRDD2 as a possible D gene (9 bases). CDR3 in DNA: TGTGCCTGCCCGCCTTCCTACCGAGGGATACGGGGTAAACTCATCTTT. It translates to CACPPSYRGIRGKLIF.